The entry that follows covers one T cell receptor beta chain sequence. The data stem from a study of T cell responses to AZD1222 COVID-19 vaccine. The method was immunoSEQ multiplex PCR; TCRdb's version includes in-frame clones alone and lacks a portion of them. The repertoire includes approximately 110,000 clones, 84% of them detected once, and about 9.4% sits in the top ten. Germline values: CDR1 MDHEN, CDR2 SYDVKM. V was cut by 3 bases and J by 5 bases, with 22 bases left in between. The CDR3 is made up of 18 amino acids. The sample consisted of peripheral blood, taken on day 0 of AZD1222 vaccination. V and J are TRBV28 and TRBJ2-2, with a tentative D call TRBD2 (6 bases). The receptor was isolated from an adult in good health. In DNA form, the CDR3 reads TGTGCCAGCAGTTTTAGTGATGGGTTGCGGGGTCGGACCGGGGAGCTGTTTTTT. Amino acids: CASSFSDGLRGRTGELFF.